This T cell receptor (beta chain) was recorded in a study of CD8 T cells in ankylosing spondylitis. Study-wide results and limits: Significantly higher representation of disease-linked clones was reported for matched ankylosing spondylitis synovial fluid. CD8+ disease-linked clones were present at relatively low frequencies in blood. Earlier work had already found some motif variants in reactive arthritis synovial fluid and blood. Blood from ankylosing spondylitis patients appeared to carry a characteristic roughly eight-variant TCR beta motif.

A quantitative 5'-RACE method, one with molecular barcodes, was used to make TCR beta libraries. TCRdb re-called the 5' RACE reads through MiXCR, storing one row per CDR3 protein. The sample holds over 450,000 distinct CDR3 sequences; roughly 13% are singletons and the top ten take nearly 7%. Germline lookup yields CDR1 SQVTM and CDR2 ANQGSEA. V shed 7 bases and J 3 bases; nucleotides not matched to a gene: 8. The CDR3 covers 14 residues. Points on this clonotype: What it binds is unknown.

The sample consisted of blood, either unsorted or a sorted T cell fraction (not recorded which). This TCR derives from a male donor with ankylosing spondylitis. The V call is TRBV29-1, the J call TRBJ2-7; TRBD2 agrees at 11 bases. CDR3 coding DNA: TGCAGCGGCATTACTAGCGGGGGTAGCTACGAGCAGTACTTC. It encodes CSGITSGGSYEQYF.